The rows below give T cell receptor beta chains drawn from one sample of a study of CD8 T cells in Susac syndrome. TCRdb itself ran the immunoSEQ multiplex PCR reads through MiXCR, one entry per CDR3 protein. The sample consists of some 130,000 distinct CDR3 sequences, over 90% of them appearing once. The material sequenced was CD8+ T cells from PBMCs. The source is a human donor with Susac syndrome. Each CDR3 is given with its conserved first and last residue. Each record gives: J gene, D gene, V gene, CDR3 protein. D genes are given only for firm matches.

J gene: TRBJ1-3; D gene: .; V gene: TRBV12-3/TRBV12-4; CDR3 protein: CASSLAEDTIYF
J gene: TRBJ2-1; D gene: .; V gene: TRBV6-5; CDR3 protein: CASSYGGGYNEQFF
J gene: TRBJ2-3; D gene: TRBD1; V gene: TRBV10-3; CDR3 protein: CAIRDRDTTDTQYF
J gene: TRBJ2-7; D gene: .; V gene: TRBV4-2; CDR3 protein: CASSQGGDLSYEQYF
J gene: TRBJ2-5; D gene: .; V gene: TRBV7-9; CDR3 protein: CASSLVPSRVWETQYF
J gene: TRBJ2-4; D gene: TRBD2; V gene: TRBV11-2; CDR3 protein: CASSLDGLGGKNIQYF
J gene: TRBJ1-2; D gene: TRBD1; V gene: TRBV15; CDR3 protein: CATSRVAQGADGYTF
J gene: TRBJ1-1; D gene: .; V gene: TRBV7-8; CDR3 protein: CASSIQGRGDTEAFF
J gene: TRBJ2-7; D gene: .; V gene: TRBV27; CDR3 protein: CASSSDSYEQYF
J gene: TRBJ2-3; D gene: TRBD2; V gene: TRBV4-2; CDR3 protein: CASSQDATGTSGMTDTQYF
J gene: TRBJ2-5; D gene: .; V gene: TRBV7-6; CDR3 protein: CASSLSREETQYF
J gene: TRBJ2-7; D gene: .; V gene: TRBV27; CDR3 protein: CASSYMTGDEQYF
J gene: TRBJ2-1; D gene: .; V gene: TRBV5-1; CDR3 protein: CASSFYRANSYNEQFF
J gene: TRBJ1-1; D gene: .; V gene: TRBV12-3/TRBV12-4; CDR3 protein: CASRGYPNTEAFF
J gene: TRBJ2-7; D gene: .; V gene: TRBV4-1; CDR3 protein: CASSQGGDEQYF
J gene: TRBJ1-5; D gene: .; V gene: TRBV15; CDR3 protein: CATSQRQANQPQHF
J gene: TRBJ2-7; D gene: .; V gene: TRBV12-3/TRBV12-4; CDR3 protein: CASSFVGGAGEQYF
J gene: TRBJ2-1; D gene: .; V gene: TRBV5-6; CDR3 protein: CASSLEANNEQFF
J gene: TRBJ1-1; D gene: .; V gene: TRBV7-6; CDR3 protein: CASSPGALGTEAFF
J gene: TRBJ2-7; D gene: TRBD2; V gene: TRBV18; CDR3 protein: CASSPPSGSPYEQYF
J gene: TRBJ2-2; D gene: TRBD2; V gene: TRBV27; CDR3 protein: CASSDGLAGGTGELFF
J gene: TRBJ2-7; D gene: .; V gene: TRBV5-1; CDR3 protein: CASSLFPAPYEQYF
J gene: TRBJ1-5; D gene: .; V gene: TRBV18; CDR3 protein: CASSPPLRQGNQPQHF
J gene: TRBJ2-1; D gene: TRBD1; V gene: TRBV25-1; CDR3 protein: CASSEGQGATEQFF
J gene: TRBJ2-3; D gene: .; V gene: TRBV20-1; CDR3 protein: CSATGTHSSTDTQYF
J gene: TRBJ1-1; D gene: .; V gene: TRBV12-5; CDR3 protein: CASAHPDGNTEAFF
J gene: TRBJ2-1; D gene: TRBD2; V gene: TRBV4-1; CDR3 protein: CASSPIAGVGGNEQFF
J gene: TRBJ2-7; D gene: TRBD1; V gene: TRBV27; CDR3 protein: CASSLGTGGVYEQYF
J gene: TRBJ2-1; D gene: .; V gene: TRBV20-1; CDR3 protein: CSANHRVRNNEQFF
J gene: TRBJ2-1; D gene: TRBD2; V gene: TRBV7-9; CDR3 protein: CASSLGGSAYNEQFF
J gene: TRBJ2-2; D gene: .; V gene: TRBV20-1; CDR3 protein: CSATEGHPNTGELFF
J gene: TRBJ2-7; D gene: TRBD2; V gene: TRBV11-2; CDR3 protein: CASSSSSGQEYF
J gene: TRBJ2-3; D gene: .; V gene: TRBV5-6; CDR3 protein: CASSPDSFTQYF
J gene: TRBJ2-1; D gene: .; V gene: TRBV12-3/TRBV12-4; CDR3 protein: CASSFTSGNEQFF
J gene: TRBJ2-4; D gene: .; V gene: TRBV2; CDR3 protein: CASSESGGKNIQYF
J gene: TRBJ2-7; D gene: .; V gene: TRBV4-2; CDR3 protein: CASSLIQGSPPYEQYF
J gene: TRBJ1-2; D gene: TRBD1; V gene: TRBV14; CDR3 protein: CASSDRVPLNGYTF
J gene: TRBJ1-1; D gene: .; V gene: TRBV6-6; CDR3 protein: CASSYLNTEAFF
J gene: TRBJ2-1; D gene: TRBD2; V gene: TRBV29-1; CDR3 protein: CSVGDSGNEQFF
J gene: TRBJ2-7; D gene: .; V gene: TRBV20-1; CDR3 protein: CSARDLAKSYEQYF
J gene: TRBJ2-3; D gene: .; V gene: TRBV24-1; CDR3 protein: CATSDLDGGTDTQYF
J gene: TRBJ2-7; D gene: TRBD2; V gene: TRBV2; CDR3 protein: CASSEATSGSYKRLEYF
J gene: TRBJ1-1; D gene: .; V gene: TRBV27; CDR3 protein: CASRAQATTNTEAFF
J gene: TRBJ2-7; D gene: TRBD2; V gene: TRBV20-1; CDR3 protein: CSARSSSGYEQYF
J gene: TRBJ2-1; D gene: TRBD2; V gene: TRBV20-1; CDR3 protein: CSARGLAGGNEQFF
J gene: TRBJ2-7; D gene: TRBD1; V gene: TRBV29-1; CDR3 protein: CSARQGANDPYEQYF
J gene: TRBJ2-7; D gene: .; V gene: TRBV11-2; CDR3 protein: CASSLAGSNEQYF
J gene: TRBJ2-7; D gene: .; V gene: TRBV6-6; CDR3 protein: CPLLVSPNEQYF
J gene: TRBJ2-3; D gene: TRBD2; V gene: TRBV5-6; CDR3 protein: CASSIGDYTDTQYF
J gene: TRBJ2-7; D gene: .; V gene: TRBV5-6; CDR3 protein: CASSERLVSTEQYF